A selection of T cell receptor beta chains follows, all from one sample in a study of early T cells in non-severe SARS-CoV-2 infection. TCRdb reprocessed the 5' RACE reads with MiXCR, giving one entry per CDR3 protein. This sample has roughly 62,000 distinct CDR3 sequences; less than 9.5% occur once, and the top ten carry about 3.2%. The source material was whole blood. The receptors were gathered from an adult who was a healthcare worker with PCR-confirmed SARS-CoV-2 infection or an uninfected control (not recorded which). CDR3s include the opening cysteine and the closing phenylalanine or tryptophan. The order of the fields is D gene, J gene, clone size, V gene, CDR3 DNA, CDR3 protein. The D gene is left open where the match is weak. Not every row has a clone size; where given, it reads once, few, many or a size class.

NA | TRBJ2-3 | many | TRBV20-1 | TGCAGTGCCCAGGTTAACTCAGATACGCAGTATTTT | CSAQVNSDTQYF
NA | TRBJ2-7 | few | TRBV7-3 | TGTGCCAGCAGTCCCCCGAGTCCATCCTACGAGCAGTACTTC | CASSPPSPSYEQYF
NA | TRBJ2-2 | many | TRBV7-6 | TGTGCCAGCAGCTTAGTCCCCTTCTTACCCGGGGGAGGGAACACCGGGGAGCTGTTTTTT | CASSLVPFLPGGGNTGELFF
TRBD2 | TRBJ2-7 | NA | TRBV27 | TGTGCCAGCAGCCGTCTGACGGGAGGCGGCTACGAGCAGTACTTC | CASSRLTGGGYEQYF
NA | TRBJ2-5 | NA | TRBV6-5 | TGTGCCAGCAGTTTAGGGAGGGAGACCCAGTACTTC | CASSLGRETQYF
NA | TRBJ2-1 | NA | TRBV12-3/TRBV12-4 | TGTGCCACCCTTATACTCAATGAGCAGTTCTTC | CATLILNEQFF
TRBD1 | TRBJ2-7 | NA | TRBV28 | TGTGCCAGCAGTGCACCCGGGACAGGGGTCTACGAGCAGTACTTC | CASSAPGTGVYEQYF
NA | TRBJ2-7 | many | TRBV2 | TGTGCCAGCAGTGTTCGACAGTCCGGGGAGCAGTACTTC | CASSVRQSGEQYF
NA | TRBJ2-1 | many | TRBV29-1 | TGCAGCGTTGAAGAACTAACGACCTCCTACAATGAGCAGTTCTTC | CSVEELTTSYNEQFF
TRBD2 | TRBJ2-1 | NA | TRBV5-5 | TGTGCCAGCAGCTTCGGGTCTAGCGGGACCTATGAGCAGTTCTTC | CASSFGSSGTYEQFF
NA | TRBJ1-5 | NA | TRBV6-5 | TGTGCCAGCAGTTACTCAAGGGGACCGAATCAGCCCCAGCATTTT | CASSYSRGPNQPQHF
NA | TRBJ1-2 | NA | TRBV20-1 | TGCAGTGCTAGAATGGGGGGGCAGGCGAATGGCTACACCTTC | CSARMGGQANGYTF
TRBD2 | TRBJ2-7 | few | TRBV7-2 | TGTGCCAGCAGCGTAGGGGCTAGCGGTTTAAGCTCCTACGAGCAGTACTTC | CASSVGASGLSSYEQYF
NA | TRBJ2-5 | many | TRBV5-1 | TGCGCCAGCAGCTTGATGGCGGAGGAGACCCAGTACTTC | CASSLMAEETQYF
NA | TRBJ2-1 | many | TRBV12-3/TRBV12-4 | TGTGCCAGCAGTCCTGTCGTAAGACTCTCCTACAATGAGCAGTTCTTC | CASSPVVRLSYNEQFF
NA | TRBJ1-4 | few | TRBV19 | TGTGCCAGTAGTATTACGGTAGCAACTAATGAAAAACTGTTTTTT | CASSITVATNEKLFF
TRBD2 | TRBJ2-7 | many | TRBV12-3/TRBV12-4 | TGTGCCAGCAGTCCGCCAGTGAGCGGGAGGGCCGGCGAGCAGTACTTC | CASSPPVSGRAGEQYF
NA | TRBJ2-2 | NA | TRBV4-2 | TGTGCCAGCAGCCAACATGGGGGAGGTAACACCGGGGAGCTGTTTTTT | CASSQHGGGNTGELFF
NA | TRBJ1-2 | many | TRBV15 | TGTGCCACCAGCAGAGATCACGACTATGGCTACACCTTC | CATSRDHDYGYTF
NA | TRBJ1-1 | few | TRBV28 | TGTGCCAGCGCAACCTATTCTGAAGCTTTCTTT | CASATYSEAFF
TRBD1 | TRBJ2-3 | NA | TRBV18 | TGTGCCAGCTCACGCCCAGGGAAGAGGGGGCCCACAGATACGCAGTATTTT | CASSRPGKRGPTDTQYF
TRBD1 | TRBJ1-1 | NA | TRBV3-1 | TGTGCCAGCTCATCGGACAGGGCTACTGAAGCTTTCTTT | CASSSDRATEAFF
TRBD2 | TRBJ2-1 | NA | TRBV4-1 | TGCGCCAGCAGCCGCCTGGGGACTAGCGAGGGGGAGCAGTTCTTC | CASSRLGTSEGEQFF
TRBD1 | TRBJ2-7 | NA | TRBV27 | TGTGCCAGCACCCCAGACAGGGGGCATAACGAGCAGTACTTC | CASTPDRGHNEQYF
TRBD2 | TRBJ2-7 | many | TRBV6-6 | TGTGCCAGCAGTGGACTAGCGGGGAGCTCCTACGAGCAGTACTTC | CASSGLAGSSYEQYF
NA | TRBJ1-5 | few | TRBV28 | TGTGCCAGCCTAAGAGGGAGGGGTGGCAATCAGCCCCAGCATTTT | CASLRGRGGNQPQHF
NA | TRBJ1-1 | many | TRBV20-1 | TGCAGTGCGGCCGGGACTCGGGCTGAAGCTTTCTTT | CSAAGTRAEAFF
NA | TRBJ2-7 | many | TRBV7-6 | TGTGCCAGCAGCTTAGGCGGCGGAACCTACGAGCAGTACTTC | CASSLGGGTYEQYF
NA | TRBJ2-1 | many | TRBV5-4 | TGTGCCAGCAGCCCGGGGTGGAGCTCCTACAATGAGCAGTTCTTC | CASSPGWSSYNEQFF
NA | TRBJ1-5 | many | TRBV19 | TGTGCCATTGGGGGGGCCGCAGGGACTAGCAATCAGCCCCAGCATTTT | CAIGGAAGTSNQPQHF
TRBD2 | TRBJ2-1 | many | TRBV30 | TGTGCCTGGAGTGTACGCCTAGCGGGAGTGAGATTGAATGAGCAGTTCTTC | CAWSVRLAGVRLNEQFF
NA | TRBJ1-3 | many | TRBV4-1 | TGCGCCAGCAGCCAAGAGGCAGGGCCTGGAAACACCATATATTTT | CASSQEAGPGNTIYF
NA | TRBJ2-3 | many | TRBV2 | TGTGCCAGCAGTGGGGGTAAAAGCACAGATACGCAGTATTTT | CASSGGKSTDTQYF
NA | TRBJ2-3 | NA | TRBV7-3 | TGTGCCAGCAGCTTTCGGCTACCCCCCATTTGGGCAGATACGCAGTATTTT | CASSFRLPPIWADTQYF
NA | TRBJ2-7 | few | TRBV20-1 | TGCAGTGCGGGGTCCTGGGAGACCTACGAGCAGTACTTC | CSAGSWETYEQYF
NA | TRBJ2-1 | many | TRBV5-1 | TGCGCCAGCACAGGGGAAGTTGGGTCCTACAATGAGCAGTTCTTC | CASTGEVGSYNEQFF
TRBD2 | TRBJ2-1 | few | TRBV14 | TGTGCCAGCAGCCAAGGACGCGGGAGATACAATGAGCAGTTCTTC | CASSQGRGRYNEQFF
NA | TRBJ1-4 | few | TRBV18 | TGTGCCAGCTCGAAGGACAGTAATGAAAAACTGTTTTTT | CASSKDSNEKLFF
TRBD1 | TRBJ1-1 | NA | TRBV7-8 | TGTGCCAGCAGCTACTGGACAGGGAGTACTGAAGCTTTCTTT | CASSYWTGSTEAFF
TRBD2 | TRBJ2-1 | few | TRBV28 | TGTGCCAGCAGTTTAGCCGGGACTAGAGTAGGCAATGAGCAGTTCTTC | CASSLAGTRVGNEQFF
TRBD2 | TRBJ2-3 | NA | TRBV20-1 | TGCAGTGCTAGATCCCTTTGGACTAGCGGGAGAGGGTGGGATACGCAGTATTTT | CSARSLWTSGRGWDTQYF
NA | TRBJ1-2 | NA | TRBV27 | TGTGCCAGCAGTTTATCGAGCGCGACAGGAAATGGCTACACCTTC | CASSLSSATGNGYTF
TRBD2 | TRBJ2-3 | many | TRBV2 | TGTGCCAGCAGCCCCGGGACTAGCAGCACAGATACGCAGTATTTT | CASSPGTSSTDTQYF
NA | TRBJ1-1 | NA | TRBV7-8 | TGTGCCAGCAGCCAATATGGGGGCACTGAAGCTTTCTTT | CASSQYGGTEAFF
NA | TRBJ2-1 | NA | TRBV18 | TGTGCCAGCTCACCCGTCGGGACTCTGGTCAATGAGCAGTTCTTC | CASSPVGTLVNEQFF
TRBD2 | TRBJ2-3 | many | TRBV11-1 | TGTGCCAGCAGCTCCCTTCGTGGGCGGGAGGGAGCAGATACGCAGTATTTT | CASSSLRGREGADTQYF
NA | TRBJ2-5 | many | TRBV10-3 | TGTGCCATCAGTGATTTCGGGGGACAAGAGACCCAGTACTTC | CAISDFGGQETQYF
TRBD1 | TRBJ2-6 | many | TRBV7-9 | TGTGCCAGCAGCCTACTAACAGGGGGCTCTGGGGCCAACGTCCTGACTTTC | CASSLLTGGSGANVLTF
NA | TRBJ2-5 | few | TRBV4-1 | TGCGCCAGCAGCCAAGAAGGCAGGGCGGGAGAGACCCAGTACTTC | CASSQEGRAGETQYF
NA | TRBJ2-7 | few | TRBV4-1 | TGCGCCAGCAGCCAAACTCCGGGGGGAGGGGGTACCTACGAGCAGTACTTC | CASSQTPGGGGTYEQYF
NA | TRBJ2-5 | many | TRBV29-1 | TGCAGCGTTGGGGGGGCGGCCCAAGAGACCCAGTACTTC | CSVGGAAQETQYF
NA | TRBJ2-3 | many | TRBV28 | TGTGCCAGCAGCTCCTTAGGAGATACGCAGTATTTT | CASSSLGDTQYF
NA | TRBJ2-2 | many | TRBV2 | TGTGCCAGCAGTGAAAACAGGGGAGGTTCGAGGAACACCGGGGAGCTGTTTTTT | CASSENRGGSRNTGELFF